This TCR beta chain was captured in a study of T-cell reconstitution after alpha-beta-depleted transplantation in children. V was clipped by 1 base and J by 1 base, with 10 bases between them. Germline-derived CDR1 and CDR2 are DFQATT and SNEGSKA (reference sequence). The CDR3 runs 14 residues. Preparation of the TCRbeta library involved a method that used unique molecular identifiers. TCRdb re-called the PCR reads through MiXCR, storing one row per CDR3 protein. The table includes around 700,000 distinct CDR3 sequences, around 13% detected once. In its sample, this clonotype was seen many times. The rearrangement uses TRBV20-1 and TRBJ2-5; possibly TRBD1 for D (6 bases). The sequences come from PBMCs, collected before TCRalphabeta/CD19-depleted stem cell transplant. The sequence came from a girl aged 2-9 years with congenital amegakaryocytic thrombocytopenia, due to receive a stem cell transplant. The CDR3 nucleotides are TGCAGTGCTAGAGTTTGGGACACCCAAGAGACCCAGTACTTC. It yields the protein CSARVWDTQETQYF.